This T cell receptor (beta chain) emerged from a study of neurological immune-mediated disorders. In its sample, this clonotype was seen many times. Using its own MiXCR run on the 5' RACE reads, TCRdb lists one record per CDR3 protein. In the table there are 15,000 to 20,000 distinct CDR3 sequences, 9.5% to 12% of which are singletons. The source material was CD8+ T cells from blood. The sequence was obtained from a woman aged 45-60 years in good health.

Here the CDR3 DNA reads TGCAGCGTTGAGGGGGGCGCGGGCACCGGGGAGCTGTTTTTT. This codes for CSVEGGAGTGELFF. The chain uses TRBV29-1 and TRBJ2-2, with D possibly called TRBD1 or TRBD2 (6 bases each). Germline assignment: CDR1 SQVTM and CDR2 ANQGSEA. This CDR3 contains 14 residues. With 3 bases removed from V and 4 bases from J, the gap between germline ends came to 12 bases.